This TCR beta chain originates from a study of shared clonotypes between healthy human individuals. General study results and limits: Naive subsets usually exceeded memory subsets in estimated richness. Unshared clonotypes carried lower generation probabilities than those common to all four donors. Among donors, the sharing of clonotypes was expected to be influenced by sequencing depth.

Sorted-subset replicate PCR reactions contained 150 to 200 ng DNA, corresponding to about 30,000 T cell genomes. Sequencing was performed with immunoSEQ multiplex PCR; in TCRdb, only in-frame clones are kept and a portion is missing. The repertoire holds 2.3 million or so clones, with about 92% as singletons. In the case of this clone: Its target is not known.

In germline, CDR1 is WNHNN, CDR2 SYGVQD (reference sequence). The CDR3 contains 15 residues. Trimming removed 0 bases at V and 3 bases at J, with 8 bases between. The sample consisted of naive CD4+ T cells from PBMCs. Subset indicated: CD45RA+ positively selected. V usage is TRBV10-1 and J usage is TRBJ2-2, with unresolved D. The receptor was isolated from a man aged 18 to 30 in good health. Some clones in this sample may be carry-over from other donors' samples. Here the CDR3 reads CASSESLGYTGELFF. The CDR3 DNA reads as TGCGCCAGCAGTGAGTCGTTAGGGTACACCGGGGAGCTGTTTTTT.